This T cell receptor (beta chain) was captured in a study of CD8 T cells in ankylosing spondylitis. Of note for this clonotype: The antigen remains undetermined.

Making the TCR beta libraries involved quantitative 5'-RACE with molecular barcodes. Each CDR3 protein is one row after TCRdb ran MiXCR on the 5' RACE reads. The sample carries more than 250,000 distinct CDR3 sequences, around 10% recorded once. Overall study findings and caveats: The study looked at matched synovial fluid samples from ankylosing spondylitis patients. Disease-linked clones were reported to be significantly enriched there. Disease-linked clones proved CD8+ and comparatively uncommon in peripheral blood. Ankylosing spondylitis blood appeared to be characterized by a TCR beta motif of eight highly homologous variants.

The sample was blood, either unsorted or a sorted T cell fraction (not recorded which). The TCR was taken from a female donor with ankylosing spondylitis or in good health (not recorded which).

In DNA, the CDR3 is TGCAGTGCTACCGGACTTCCCGGGTTTGGCCACAATGAGCAGTTCTTC. Residues: CSATGLPGFGHNEQFF. The chain has TRBV20-1 and TRBJ2-1; D is perhaps TRBD2 (5 bases). The CDR3 consists of 16 residues. The germline V gene has CDR1 DFQATT and CDR2 SNEGSKA (reference sequence). Trimming took off 4 bases at V and 5 bases at J, with 21 bases between the two ends.